What follows are 11 T cell receptor beta chains derived from one specimen sequenced in a study of blood T cell repertoires in COVID-19. Profiling relied on immunoSEQ multiplex PCR, and the TCRdb table lists in-frame clones only, not all of them. The table shows approximately 150,000 clones, with 84% occurring only once. Sample: peripheral blood. Source of these receptors: a human donor in a cohort sampled during active COVID-19.

This sequence joins TRBV5-1 and TRBJ1-2, with 8 bases fitting TRBD1. Germline V lookup: CDR1 SGHRS, CDR2 YFSETQ. Trimming at V came to 0 bases and at J to 5 bases, leaving 9 bases not matched to a gene. The CDR3 loop spans 16 amino acids. The CDR3 DNA sequence: TGCGCCAGCAGCTTGGCCCCACAGGGGGTGTCGTATGGCTACACCTTC. Encoded protein: CASSLAPQGVSYGYTF.

The gene calls are TRBV6-5 and TRBJ1-1; D unclear. The V end lost 6 bases, the J end lost 4 bases, and 12 bases lay between the germline ends. Germline V gene data show CDR1 as MNHEY and CDR2 as SVGAGI. This CDR3 comprises 13 residues. The CDR3 spells CASSGEAGTEAFF. Written as DNA, the CDR3 is TGTGCCAGCAGCGGGGAGGCCGGCACTGAAGCTTTCTTT.

V usage is TRBV28 and J usage is TRBJ2-7, with 12 bases lining up with TRBD1. Looked up from germline, CDR1 is MDHEN and CDR2 is SYDVKM. The CDR3 has 16 residues. Germline trimming cut 7 bases from V and 7 bases from J; bases unmatched to any gene: 14. In DNA form, the CDR3 reads TGTGCCAGCATTTCGCCCGAGGGACAGGGGGCACGTGAGCAGTACTTC. This codes for CASISPEGQGAREQYF.

The chain employs TRBV19 and TRBJ2-3, with 10 bases identical to TRBD2. Trimming took 6 bases from V and 0 from J; bases not matched to a gene: 3. The CDR3 has 15 amino acids. Looked up from germline, CDR1 is LNHDA and CDR2 is SQIVND (reference sequence). DNA for the CDR3: TGTGCCAGTAGCGATAGCGGGGGGAGCACAGATACGCAGTATTTT. It yields the protein CASSDSGGSTDTQYF.

The chain couples TRBV7-9 to TRBJ2-2; possibly TRBD1 for D (6 bases). The V gene lost 5 bases and the J gene lost 5 bases, with 12 bases spanning the gap. Looked up from germline, CDR1 is SEHNR and CDR2 is FQNEAQ (reference sequence). CDR3 length: 14 residues. CDR3 amino acids: CASSQDSRTGELFF. The CDR3, as DNA: TGTGCCAGCAGCCAGGACAGCCGAACCGGGGAGCTGTTTTTT.

The rearrangement uses TRBV6-1 and TRBJ1-2, with 8 bases fitting TRBD1. Germline loops: CDR1 MNHNS, CDR2 SASEGT. Trimming cost V 2 bases and J 7 bases; bases outside gene matches: 9. There are 15 residues in the CDR3. CDR3 sequence: CASSERGRGLGGYTF. The CDR3, as DNA: TGTGCCAGCAGTGAACGCGGCAGGGGGCTAGGTGGCTACACCTTC.

J is TRBJ1-6 and V is TRBV20-1, with 8 nucleotides matching TRBD1. Germline V gives CDR1 DFQATT, CDR2 SNEGSKA (reference sequence). The CDR3 sequence is 14 residues long. V lost 3 bases to trimming and J lost 6 bases; unmatched junction nucleotides: 4. DNA for the CDR3: TGCAGTGCTAGTGGCCAGGGGGCTAATTCACCCCTCCACTTT. It is translated as CSASGQGANSPLHF.

The chain recombines TRBV27 with TRBJ2-7, with 7 bases aligning to TRBD2. The CDR3 covers 16 residues. The germline V gene has CDR1 MNHEY and CDR2 SMNVEV (reference sequence). After removal of 5 bases from V and 5 bases from J, the junction contained 15 bases not matched to a gene. This CDR3 is CASSPLTPGAGHEQYV. The CDR3 nucleotides read TGTGCCAGCAGTCCCTTAACTCCTGGAGCGGGACACGAGCAGTACGTC.

The J gene is TRBJ2-1, the V gene TRBV5-5; 7 bases map to TRBD2. The J segment lost 8 bases and the V segment lost 0 bases, leaving 11 bases of the junction unmatched. CDR3 length: 16 amino acids. Germline V gene data show CDR1 as SGHKS and CDR2 as YYEKEE (reference sequence). This CDR3 is CASSLASGRREHEQFF. As DNA, the CDR3 is TGTGCCAGCAGCTTGGCCTCGGGCAGGCGGGAGCATGAGCAGTTCTTC.

The chain links TRBV18 to TRBJ1-2; D possibly corresponds to TRBD1 (5 bases). There are 15 residues in the CDR3. V was shortened by 3 bases and J by 1 base, with 12 bases between the two germline ends. Germline lookup yields CDR1 KGHSH and CDR2 LQKENI. The CDR3 region is CASSPRREGNYGYTF. DNA of the CDR3: TGTGCCAGCTCACCTCGCAGGGAAGGTAACTATGGCTACACCTTC.

The chain is built from TRBV30 and TRBJ1-3, with 10 bases aligning to TRBD1. Trimming removed 3 bases from V and 3 bases from J; junction bases left unmatched: 5. The CDR3 totals 15 residues. Germline CDR1 is GTSNPN and CDR2 is SVGIG (reference sequence). The CDR3 loop is CAWRHDRGRGNTIYF. CDR3 sequence (DNA): TGTGCCTGGAGGCATGACAGGGGGCGTGGAAACACCATATATTTT.